This T cell receptor (beta chain) was recorded in a study of T cells in localized non-small cell lung cancer. The junction had 7 bases not matched to a gene; V was cut back by 3 bases and J by 3 bases. Germline values: CDR1 LGHNA, CDR2 YNFKEQ. There are 17 residues in the CDR3. The table came from immunoSEQ multiplex PCR; TCRdb's copy has only in-frame clones and leaves some out. Among tens of thousands of clones listed, 75% to 90% were seen once. This chain uses TRBV4-2 with TRBJ2-5; 13 bases fit TRBD2. The sample was peripheral blood, taken before any cancer treatment. The origin of this receptor is a man between 40 and 70 years old with stage I lung adenocarcinoma. The CDR3 nucleotides are TGTGCCAGCAGCCAGTTACTAGCGGGAGGGAATGAAGAGACCCAGTACTTC. Protein product: CASSQLLAGGNEETQYF.